These 5 T cell receptor beta chains were all obtained from the same sample, sequenced in a study of blood T cell repertoires in COVID-19. Sequencing was performed with immunoSEQ multiplex PCR; in TCRdb, only in-frame clones are kept and a portion is missing. The data hold 200,000 or so clones, with around 81% observed a single time. What was sequenced was PBMCs or T cells enriched from blood (not recorded which). These receptors were obtained from a woman aged 40 to 49 with acute COVID-19.

V gene TRBV10-1 combines with J gene TRBJ1-1, with D possibly being TRBD1 (5 bases). Germline CDR1 WNHNN, CDR2 SYGVQD (reference sequence). V was pared by 2 bases and J by 8 bases, with 15 bases between. The CDR3 is 14 residues long. The CDR3 DNA follows: TGCGCCAGCAGTGAGGGGGCCCTCCCCTACGAAGCTTTCTTT. Encoded protein: CASSEGALPYEAFF.

The genes are TRBV19 and TRBJ1-1; D unresolved. V was clipped by 3 bases and J by 2 bases, with 4 bases between them. Germline CDR1 is LNHDA and CDR2 is SQIVND (reference sequence). The CDR3 spans 12 residues. The CDR3 DNA follows: TGTGCCAGTAGTATGACAAACACTGAAGCTTTCTTT. Amino acid sequence: CASSMTNTEAFF.

The gene calls are TRBV5-4 and TRBJ2-5, with a possible D match to TRBD2 (6 bases). Germline V gene data show CDR1 as SGHNT and CDR2 as YYREEE (reference sequence). V shed 2 bases and J shed 1 base, with 12 bases lying between them. CDR3 size: 15 residues. The CDR3 DNA sequence: TGTGCCAGCAGCTTTCCGGGGGTCGCCCAAGAGACCCAGTACTTC. Translated: CASSFPGVAQETQYF.

The rearrangement joins TRBV24-1 to TRBJ2-1, with 12 bases matching TRBD2. The CDR3 sequence is 15 residues long. The V segment lost 9 bases and the J segment 12 bases; nucleotides outside the gene matches: 14. From germline, CDR1 is KGHDR and CDR2 SFDVKD. This CDR3 reads CATSREGLAGPVQFF. The CDR3 DNA is TGTGCCACCTCCCGGGAGGGACTAGCGGGTCCGGTGCAGTTCTTC.

The chain is built from TRBV2 and TRBJ1-1; TRBD1 agrees at 9 bases. Per germline, CDR1 SNHLY and CDR2 FYNNEI. The CDR3 is made up of 16 amino acids. Trimming took 3 bases from V and 7 from J; bases not matched to a gene: 12. CDR3 sequence (DNA): TGTGCCAGCAGTGATAACCCTCGGGACAGGGTCTTTGAAGCTTTCTTT. Translating it yields CASSDNPRDRVFEAFF. Complete variable domain (other parts from reference TRBV2 and TRBJ1-1): EPEVTQTPSHQVTQMGQEVILRCVPISNHLYFYWYRQILGQKVEFLVSFYNNEISEKSEIFDDQFSVERPDGSNFTLKIRSTKLEDSAMYFCASSDNPRDRVFEAFFGQGTRLTVV.